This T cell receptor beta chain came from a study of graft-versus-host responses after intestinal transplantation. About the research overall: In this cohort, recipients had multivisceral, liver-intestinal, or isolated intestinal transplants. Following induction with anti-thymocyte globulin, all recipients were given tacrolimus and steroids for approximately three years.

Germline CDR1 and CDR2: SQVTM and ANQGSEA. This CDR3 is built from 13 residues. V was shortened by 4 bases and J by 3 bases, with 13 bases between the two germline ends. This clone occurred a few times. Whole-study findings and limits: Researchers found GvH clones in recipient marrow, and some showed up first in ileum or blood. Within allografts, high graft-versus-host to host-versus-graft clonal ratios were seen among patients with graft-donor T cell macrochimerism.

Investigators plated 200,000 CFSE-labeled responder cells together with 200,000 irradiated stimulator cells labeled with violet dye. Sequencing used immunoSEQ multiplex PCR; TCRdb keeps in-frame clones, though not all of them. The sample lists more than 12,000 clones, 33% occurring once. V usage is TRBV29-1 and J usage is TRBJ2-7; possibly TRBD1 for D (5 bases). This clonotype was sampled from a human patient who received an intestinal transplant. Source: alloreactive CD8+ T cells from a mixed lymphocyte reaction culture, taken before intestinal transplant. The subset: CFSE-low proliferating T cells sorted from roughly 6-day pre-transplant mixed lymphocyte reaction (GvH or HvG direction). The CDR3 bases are TGCAGCGTTGGGGGAACAGGCGGCTACGAGCAGTACTTC. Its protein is CSVGGTGGYEQYF.